A single sample is the source of the 21 T cell receptor beta chains below, sequenced in a study of blood T cell repertoires in COVID-19. The method was immunoSEQ multiplex PCR; TCRdb's version includes in-frame clones alone and lacks a portion of them. Counted here are approximately 200,000 clones, roughly 80% occurring once; the ten biggest clones make up 4.5% to 5.5%. The sample taken for sequencing was peripheral blood. Receptors originate from a woman aged 25 to 45 with acute or convalescent COVID-19.

The chain carries TRBV4-1 and TRBJ2-1; unclear D gene. Germline values: CDR1 MGHRA, CDR2 YSYEKL. The CDR3 contains 13 residues. V was clipped by 3 bases and J by 5 bases, with 8 bases between them. In DNA form, the CDR3 reads TGCGCCAGCAGCCACCGCCTACACAATGAGCAGTTCTTC. Its protein is CASSHRLHNEQFF.

This clone was seen once. The gene calls are TRBV5-4 and TRBJ2-3, with TRBD1 identical over 7 bases. Germline V gives CDR1 SGHNT, CDR2 YYREEE (reference sequence). The V and J ends lost 0 bases and 4 bases, in that order; junction bases with no gene match: 11. The CDR3 spans 17 residues. CDR3 bases: TGTGCCAGCAGCTTGGTCTCGAGCAGGGGGATCGCAGATACGCAGTATTTT. Amino acid sequence: CASSLVSSRGIADTQYF.

The V and J genes are TRBV7-2 and TRBJ1-1, with TRBD1 identical over 10 bases. The ends lost 5 bases at V and 4 bases at J; junction bases unmatched: 10. This CDR3 is built from 16 residues. The germline gives CDR1 SGHTA, CDR2 FQGNSA. CDR3 sequence reads: CASSTRARTGGTEAFF. Written as DNA, the CDR3 is TGTGCCAGCAGCACACGGGCTAGGACAGGGGGCACTGAAGCTTTCTTT.

V and J are TRBV4-2 and TRBJ1-4, with 11 bases matching TRBD1. From germline, CDR1 is LGHNA and CDR2 YNFKEQ. CDR3 length: 15 residues. The J segment lost 14 bases and the V segment lost 0 bases, leaving 8 bases of the junction unmatched. The CDR3 DNA reads as TGTGCCAGCAGCCAAGATCTGGACAGGGGGCAGCGGCTGTTTTTT. This sequence encodes CASSQDLDRGQRLFF.

V gene TRBV5-1 combines with J gene TRBJ2-1, with 8 bases lining up with TRBD1. This CDR3 spans 14 amino acids. J was trimmed by 7 bases and V by 3 bases; bases with no gene match: 6. Germline CDR1 SGHRS, CDR2 YFSETQ. CDR3 loop: CASSSAGGFNEQFF. CDR3 nucleotides: TGCGCCAGCAGCTCGGCAGGGGGCTTTAATGAGCAGTTCTTC.

This chain connects TRBV5-1 to TRBJ1-2; no reliable D call. The CDR3 length is 13 residues. V was shortened by 6 bases and J by 8 bases, with 17 bases between the two germline ends. Germline loops: CDR1 SGHRS, CDR2 YFSETQ. The DNA for the CDR3 is TGCGCCAGCAAACGAGAGGGCTCGGGCGGCTACACCTTC. It specifies CASKREGSGGYTF.

V is TRBV27 and J is TRBJ2-7; D is undetermined. Trimming took off 2 bases at V and 2 bases at J, with 13 bases between the two ends. This CDR3 spans 15 amino acids. The germline gives CDR1 MNHEY, CDR2 SMNVEV (reference sequence). The CDR3 spells CASSLTDSVAYEQYF. CDR3 coding DNA: TGTGCCAGCAGTTTAACCGACTCCGTAGCCTACGAGCAGTACTTC.

The genes are TRBV3-1 (or the pseudogene TRBV3-2) and TRBJ1-2; TRBD1 agrees at 10 bases. Per germline, CDR1 LGHDT and CDR2 YNNKEL (reference sequence). The CDR3 is 15 residues long. Trimming at V came to 2 bases and at J to 2 bases, leaving 2 bases not matched to a gene. CDR3 nucleotides: TGTGCCAGCAGCCAATGGGACAGGGGAAACTATGGCTACACCTTC. This encodes CASSQWDRGNYGYTF.

This clone was recorded many times. The chain joins TRBV5-5 to TRBJ1-5; weak D call: TRBD1 (6 bases). Germline CDR1 reads SGHKS; CDR2 reads YYEKEE (reference sequence). The CDR3 has 15 residues. The germline V and J ends were trimmed by 0 bases and 0 bases, with 7 bases remaining between them. The CDR3 loop is CASSLADSSNQPQHF. CDR3 sequence (DNA): TGTGCCAGCAGCTTGGCGGACAGTAGCAATCAGCCCCAGCATTTT.

The sample holds a few counts of this clone. The chain is built from TRBV29-1 and TRBJ2-7; TRBD2 matches 7 bases. The CDR3 has 14 amino acids. Germline lookup yields CDR1 SQVTM and CDR2 ANQGSEA. With 4 bases clipped from V and 0 bases from J, the junction kept 6 bases outside the gene matches. As DNA, the CDR3 is TGCAGCGTTGTCGGCGGGGGAGGCTCCTACGAGCAGTACTTC. Its translation is CSVVGGGGSYEQYF.

V and J are TRBV18 and TRBJ2-1, with TRBD1 identical over 9 bases. Trimming removed 4 bases from V and 4 bases from J; junction bases left unmatched: 5. Germline CDR1 is KGHSH and CDR2 is LQKENI. The CDR3 contains 15 residues. The CDR3 region has the DNA TGTGCCAGCTCACTCGGGACAGGGAGATACAATGAGCAGTTCTTC. This sequence encodes CASSLGTGRYNEQFF.

The count of this clone is one. The rearrangement joins TRBV7-8 to TRBJ2-1; TRBD2 matches at 14 bases. The CDR3 runs 18 residues. Germline V gives CDR1 SGHVS, CDR2 FQNEAQ. V gave up 4 bases and J gave up 7 bases; unmatched junction bases: 12. This CDR3 reads CASSSWGLAGVVDNEQFF. CDR3 nucleotide sequence: TGTGCCAGCAGCTCCTGGGGACTAGCGGGAGTAGTAGATAATGAGCAGTTCTTC.

This sequence joins TRBV27 and TRBJ2-1; 8 positions match TRBD2. V shed 0 bases and J 3 bases; nucleotides not matched to a gene: 4. Looked up from germline, CDR1 is MNHEY and CDR2 is SMNVEV (reference sequence). This CDR3 spans 16 amino acids. In nucleotides, the CDR3 is TGTGCCAGCAGTTTATCGTCGGGAGGGGTCTACAATGAGCAGTTCTTC. Translated, it gives CASSLSSGGVYNEQFF.

The rearrangement joins TRBV28 to TRBJ1-6; D gene ambiguous. Germline assignment: CDR1 MDHEN and CDR2 SYDVKM. CDR3 length: 14 amino acids. Deletions cut 2 bases from V and 10 bases from J, with 12 bases between. The CDR3 loop is CASSLTPDSSPLHF. The CDR3 DNA follows: TGTGCCAGCAGTTTAACCCCCGATAGCTCACCCCTCCACTTT.

This chain uses TRBV6-2 or TRBV6-3 with TRBJ1-2; D gene unclear. Germline V gives CDR1 MNHEY, CDR2 SVGEGT. V was shortened by 6 bases and J by 4 bases, with 12 bases between the two germline ends. The CDR3 is 13 residues long. DNA for the CDR3: TGTGCCAGCAGCCCCGGAGGGATCTATGGCTACACCTTC. As protein: CASSPGGIYGYTF.

The genes are TRBV29-1 and TRBJ1-4; 8 bases match TRBD1. V gave up 7 bases and J gave up 7 bases; unmatched junction bases: 11. Germline CDR1 SQVTM, CDR2 ANQGSEA. This CDR3 region has 14 residues. DNA of the CDR3: TGCAGCGCCGCAGAAACAGGGGGACTTGAAAAACTGTTTTTT. Encoded protein: CSAAETGGLEKLFF.

Concerning this clone itself: One junction end does not reproduce the germline sequence, and a read error may be involved. This rearrangement joins TRBV29-1 to TRBJ1-1; TRBD1 matches 8 bases. Germline V lookup: CDR1 SQVTM, CDR2 ANQGSEA. This CDR3 contains 16 residues. Written as DNA, the CDR3 is TGCATCGTTCATCGCCGGAACCCAGGGGGCGGAACTGAAGCTTTCTTT. The encoded protein is CIVHRRNPGGGTEAFF.

The V gene is TRBV19, the J gene TRBJ2-2; 7 positions match TRBD2. V was pared by 4 bases and J by 3 bases, with 5 bases of the junction left unmatched. From germline, CDR1 is LNHDA and CDR2 SQIVND (reference sequence). CDR3 size: 15 residues. The CDR3 spells CASSTPGGDTGELFF. The DNA for the CDR3 is TGTGCCAGTAGTACTCCGGGGGGTGACACCGGGGAGCTGTTTTTT. Full variable domain (outside the CDR3, taken from reference TRBV19 and TRBJ2-2): DGGITQSPKYLFRKEGQNVTLSCEQNLNHDAMYWYRQDPGQGLRLIYYSQIVNDFQKGDIAEGYSVSREKKESFPLTVTSAQKNPTAFYLCASSTPGGDTGELFFGEGSRLTVL.

The chain recombines TRBV6-5 with TRBJ2-3; a weak D match, TRBD2 (5 bases). CDR3 size: 12 residues. V gave up 8 bases and J gave up 3 bases, with 9 bases separating them. CDR1 MNHEY and CDR2 SVGAGI come from the germline V gene. DNA of the CDR3: TGTGCCAGCGGGAGACGGACAGATACGCAGTATTTT. Protein: CASGRRTDTQYF.

The chain is built from TRBV6-5 and TRBJ1-2, with 9 bases that match TRBD1. The CDR3 sequence is 15 residues long. The J segment lost 2 bases and the V segment lost 5 bases, leaving 6 bases of the junction unmatched. Germline CDR1 and CDR2: MNHEY and SVGAGI. As DNA, the CDR3 is TGTGCCAGCAGTCCAGTACAGGGGGCCAACTATGGCTACACCTTC. This codes for CASSPVQGANYGYTF.

The chain carries TRBV6-2 or TRBV6-3 and TRBJ1-5, with D tentatively TRBD1 (5 bases). Germline CDR1 reads MNHEY; CDR2 reads SVGEGT. Trimming took 5 bases from V and 7 from J, leaving 15 bases between them. CDR3 length equals 14 residues. CDR3 in DNA: TGTGCCAGCAGTAGACAGATTCCAAACCAGCCCCAGCATTTT. Its protein is CASSRQIPNQPQHF.